Detailed here is one T cell receptor (beta chain). This specimen belongs to a study of CXCR3-negative and CXCR3-positive naive CD8 T cells. TRB cDNA libraries were made by UMI-labeled 5' RACE. For each CDR3 protein, TCRdb gives one entry from its re-call of the 5' RACE reads, without DNA. Its clone listing holds 90,000 to 100,000 distinct CDR3 sequences. The V gene's germline CDR1 is SGHRS and CDR2 YFSETQ. The CDR3 consists of 14 residues. The sample comprised naive CXCR3- CD8+ T cells from blood. Subset denoted: CD45RO-CCR7+CD27+CD95- naive CD8+ T cells lacking CXCR3 (TNR3-). The chain combines TRBV5-1 with TRBJ2-1; TCRdb picks TRBD1, but there is no DNA to check that call. This receptor was obtained from a human donor in good health. Some clones in this sample may be carry-over from other donors' samples. CDR3 region: CASSLVQGDHEQFF.